This passage covers 17 T cell receptor beta chains from one sample sequenced in a study of beta chain features in type 1 diabetes. Study-wide points: Shortening that was moderate but significant affected the TCRB CDR3s of Type 1 diabetes patients in all four CD4+ subsets.

These TCRs are of unknown antigen specificity. Every isolated RNA sample was fully reverse transcribed, so sequencing captured expressed TCRB transcripts. The table came from immunoSEQ multiplex PCR; TCRdb's copy has only in-frame clones and leaves some out. The profile shows about 230,000 clones, roughly 17% of them singletons. Source material: naive CD4+ T cells from blood. These receptors were obtained from a man aged 25 to 40 with type 1 diabetes.

This clone was seen a few times. This sequence joins TRBV5-1 and TRBJ1-2; 7 nucleotides line up with TRBD1. This CDR3 spans 15 amino acids. The ends lost 2 bases at V and 7 bases at J; junction bases unmatched: 11. Germline V CDR1 and CDR2: SGHRS, YFSETQ. The CDR3 region has the DNA TGCGCCAGCAGCTTTAATGACAGGGAAATGAGTGGCTACACCTTC. This gives the protein CASSFNDREMSGYTF.

The V gene is TRBV4-1, the J gene TRBJ1-5; no definite D call. This CDR3 comprises 15 residues. The V gene lost 4 bases and the J gene lost 2 bases, with 12 bases spanning the gap. Germline V lookup: CDR1 MGHRA, CDR2 YSYEKL. The CDR3 sequence is CASSLREGGNQPQHF. The CDR3 DNA sequence: TGCGCCAGCAGCCTCCGCGAGGGCGGCAATCAGCCCCAGCATTTT.

This clone was found a few times. Other nucleotide sequences from this sample produce the same CDR3. This chain links TRBV18 with TRBJ2-5; no clear D. Trimming left V 2 bases short and J 5 bases short, with 3 bases between. This CDR3 is built from 11 residues. CDR1 is KGHSH and CDR2 is LQKENI in the germline V gene. The CDR3 region is CASSPGETQYF. CDR3 coding DNA: TGTGCCAGCTCACCAGGGGAGACCCAGTACTTC.

The chain joins TRBV15 to TRBJ2-5; D not resolved. CDR3 length equals 12 residues. CDR1 is LNHNV and CDR2 is YYDKDF in the germline V gene (reference sequence). V was shortened by 3 bases and J by 5 bases, with 7 bases between the two germline ends. CDR3 sequence: CATSRDGETQYF. The CDR3 nucleotides are TGTGCCACCAGCAGGGATGGGGAGACCCAGTACTTC.

As to this clone: Other DNA variants within this sample encode the same CDR3. The chain joins TRBV20-1 to TRBJ2-1; TRBD1 aligns across 9 bases. The V gene's germline CDR1 is DFQATT and CDR2 SNEGSKA (reference sequence). Trimming at V came to 3 bases and at J to 9 bases, leaving 0 bases not matched to a gene. The CDR3 contains 11 residues. CDR3 sequence reads: CSARDRGEQFF. The CDR3 DNA reads TGCAGTGCTAGGGACAGGGGTGAGCAGTTCTTC.

This rearrangement joins TRBV7-2 to TRBJ2-7; D is possibly TRBD1 (6 bases). The CDR3 runs 14 residues. The germline gives CDR1 SGHTA, CDR2 FQGNSA. Between the trimmed V and J ends, which lost 5 bases and 2 bases, there was a span of 13 bases. The CDR3 DNA reads TGTGCCAGCAGCGGCCGGACAGCCCCCTACGAGCAGTACTTC. Protein product: CASSGRTAPYEQYF.

This rearrangement joins TRBV29-1 to TRBJ1-5; D gene unclear. Germline values: CDR1 SQVTM, CDR2 ANQGSEA. V gave up 6 bases and J gave up 3 bases, with 18 bases separating them. The CDR3 is 15 residues long. The CDR3 here is CSVAEASGHNQPQHF. The CDR3 bases are TGCAGCGTAGCCGAGGCTTCAGGCCACAATCAGCCCCAGCATTTT. The full variable domain, rest sourced from reference TRBV29-1 and TRBJ1-5, is SAVISQKPSRDICQRGTSLTIQCQVDSQVTMMFWYRQQPGQSLTLIATANQGSEATYESGFVIDKFPISRPNLTFSTLTVSNMSPEDSSIYLCSVAEASGHNQPQHFGDGTRLSIL.

This chain connects TRBV15 to TRBJ2-1; possibly TRBD1 for D (6 bases). Germline assignment: CDR1 LNHNV and CDR2 YYDKDF (reference sequence). The CDR3 spans 16 residues. Deletions cut 0 bases from V and 2 bases from J, with 11 bases between. This chain's CDR3 is CATSRDLGAAYNEQFF. In DNA form, the CDR3 reads TGTGCCACCAGCAGAGATCTGGGGGCAGCCTACAATGAGCAGTTCTTC.

V gene TRBV4-2 combines with J gene TRBJ2-7; TRBD2 might be the D (5 bases). In germline, CDR1 is LGHNA, CDR2 YNFKEQ. The CDR3 spans 13 residues. V lost 0 bases and J lost 5, with 8 bases in between. In nucleotides, the CDR3 is TGTGCCAGCAGCCAAGATGCGAGGGACGAGCAGTACTTC. Amino acids: CASSQDARDEQYF.

This chain joins TRBV7-2 and TRBJ2-3, with D tentatively TRBD2 (6 bases). This CDR3 comprises 14 residues. Germline V gene data show CDR1 as SGHTA and CDR2 as FQGNSA. V was shortened by 4 bases and J by 2 bases, with 10 bases between the two germline ends. The CDR3 DNA sequence: TGTGCCAGCAGCTCCCGGGACTCCACAGATACGCAGTATTTT. This translates into CASSSRDSTDTQYF.

About this clone: The sample carries other DNA sequences with the same CDR3. The CDR3 is CASSFGSTDTQYF. The CDR3 nucleotides read TGTGCCAGCAGCTTCGGGAGCACAGATACGCAGTATTTT. The chain employs TRBV7-9 and TRBJ2-3, with no clear D. CDR1 and CDR2 from the germline V gene are SEHNR and FQNEAQ (reference sequence). This CDR3 comprises 13 residues. Trimming shortened V by 3 bases and J by 0 bases, and 4 bases separated the two germline ends.

This clone was seen a handful of times. This sequence joins TRBV4-3 and TRBJ2-2, with a tentative D call TRBD1 (5 bases). The CDR3 loop spans 14 amino acids. CDR1 and CDR2 (germline): LGHNA, YSLEER. Trimming pared 0 bases from V and 6 bases from J, leaving 8 bases between. CDR3 region: CASSQEGVAGELFF. Here the CDR3 DNA reads TGCGCCAGCAGCCAAGAAGGGGTAGCCGGGGAGCTGTTTTTT.

The sample holds a few counts of this clone. The sample carries other DNA sequences with the same CDR3. The gene calls are TRBV29-1 and TRBJ1-5; 8 nucleotides align to TRBD1. This CDR3 has 12 residues. The trim removed 7 bases at V and 4 bases at J, leaving 3 bases unmatched. Germline loops: CDR1 SQVTM, CDR2 ANQGSEA. CDR3 coding DNA: TGCAGCGCTAGACAGGGGAATCAGCCCCAGCATTTT. It is translated as CSARQGNQPQHF. The full variable domain, in which reference TRBV29-1 and TRBJ1-5 provide the parts outside the CDR3, is SAVISQKPSRDICQRGTSLTIQCQVDSQVTMMFWYRQQPGQSLTLIATANQGSEATYESGFVIDKFPISRPNLTFSTLTVSNMSPEDSSIYLCSARQGNQPQHFGDGTRLSIL.

The chain joins TRBV5-4 to TRBJ1-5; D perhaps matches TRBD1 (5 bases). The CDR3 loop spans 13 amino acids. The germline CDR1 and CDR2 sequences are SGHNT and YYREEE (reference sequence). Trimming left V 7 bases short and J 7 bases short, with 15 bases between. Written as DNA, the CDR3 is TGTGCCAGCGCTTGGGGGGTAGGACAGCCCCAGCATTTT. Its protein is CASAWGVGQPQHF.

CDR3 in DNA: TGCAGCGTTGCCGACACTAGCACAGATACGCAGTATTTT. This encodes CSVADTSTDTQYF. The chain is built from TRBV29-1 and TRBJ2-3, with D unresolved. Germline values: CDR1 SQVTM, CDR2 ANQGSEA. This CDR3 region has 13 residues. The V end lost 4 bases, the J end lost 0 bases, and 8 bases lay between the germline ends.

The rearrangement joins TRBV29-1 to TRBJ2-1; tentative D call: TRBD2 (5 bases). CDR3 length: 14 amino acids. The V and J ends lost 8 bases and 3 bases respectively, with 17 bases between them. The germline V gene encodes CDR1 SQVTM and CDR2 ANQGSEA. DNA of the CDR3: TGCAGCTCCACTAGGCAGGCGATCTACAATGAGCAGTTCTTC. Amino acids: CSSTRQAIYNEQFF.

In this sample, this clone turned up a few times. This chain uses TRBV4-1 with TRBJ1-4; D gene unclear. The germline V gene encodes CDR1 MGHRA and CDR2 YSYEKL. This CDR3 contains 19 residues. The V and J ends lost 0 bases and 0 bases respectively, with 17 bases between them. DNA of the CDR3: TGCGCCAGCAGCCAAGATCTGGAGACTTCGACCCCAACTAATGAAAAACTGTTTTTT. As protein: CASSQDLETSTPTNEKLFF.